This T cell receptor beta chain was obtained from a study of identical twins. General study points: For monozygotic twins, models underestimated out-of-frame TCR alpha sharing.

This clonotype was observed a handful of times. Antigen specificity is unknown. CDR3 length equals 15 residues. CDR1 and CDR2 (germline): SGDLS, YYNGEE. The germline V and J ends were trimmed by 0 bases and 6 bases, with 13 bases remaining between them. Healthy Caucasians supplied all donations. With template switching, a universal primer site was added, and the cDNA carried unique molecular identifiers. TCRdb redid the calling of the 5' RACE reads with MiXCR, one entry per CDR3 protein. Counted here are about 240,000 distinct CDR3 sequences, about 10% occurring once; the ten biggest clones make up more than 8%.

Sequenced: memory T cells sorted from blood. The sequence was obtained from a man aged 45-65 years in good health. V gene TRBV9 combines with J gene TRBJ2-1, with D perhaps matching TRBD2 (5 bases). This CDR3 reads CASSVVGTRGNEQFF. DNA for the CDR3: TGTGCCAGCAGCGTAGTCGGTACTCGGGGCAATGAGCAGTTCTTC.